This T cell receptor (beta chain) comes out of a study of cytomegalovirus exposure and HLA in healthy donors. Study-level results: Some V segments (TRBV6-2 and TRBV6-3 among them) were excluded as indistinguishable.

Germline CDR1 reads SNHLY; CDR2 reads FYNNEI. The CDR3 is 12 amino acids. Unmatched junction bases numbered 5, after V lost 11 bases and J lost 3 bases. Worth noting for this clone: Its antigen is not identified.

The PCR ran on 60 Vbeta and 13 Jbeta primers. The data were produced by immunoSEQ multiplex PCR, yet TCRdb's version contains in-frame clones alone and is incomplete. The repertoire includes 150,000 to 200,000 clones, over 75% of them detected once, and approximately 8.5% sits in the top ten. Sequences were obtained from PBMCs. This chain connects TRBV2 to TRBJ1-2, with 8 bases identical to TRBD1. The sequence was obtained from a man between 18 and 29 years old in good health and CMV-seropositive. As DNA, the CDR3 is TGTGCCGGAGGACAGGGCGACTATGGCTACACCTTC. Protein product: CAGGQGDYGYTF.